Sequencing of this T cell receptor beta chain was carried out in a study of CD8 T cells in Susac syndrome. Study summary: Active disease was present in about six of the sequenced Susac syndrome patients, and remission in fewer than ten. There were Susac syndrome patients who were therapy-naive at blood draw, others on corticosteroids, and others on intravenous immunoglobulin alone.

The study sequenced TCR beta in blood CD8+ and CD4+ T cells. Random hexamers were used to reverse transcribe the RNA input (about 0.45 to 1 ug). Each CDR3 protein gets one entry after TCRdb re-called the immunoSEQ multiplex PCR reads with MiXCR. The repertoire holds tens of thousands of distinct CDR3 sequences, with about 95% as singletons. This CDR3 region has 15 residues. The germline V gene has CDR1 LNHDA and CDR2 SQIVND (reference sequence). Trimming pared 1 base from V and 5 bases from J, leaving 14 bases between. The receptor's source is a human donor with Susac syndrome. The chain recombines TRBV19 with TRBJ2-5; a weak D match, TRBD2 (6 bases). Sequences were obtained from CD8+ T cells from PBMCs. The DNA for the CDR3 is TGTGCCAGTAGTATAGCCGGGAGCGGGTGGGAGACCCAGTACTTC. Residues: CASSIAGSGWETQYF.